These 30 T cell receptor beta chains originate from one sample sequenced in a study of T cell clones after liver transplantation. The assay was immunoSEQ multiplex PCR, and TCRdb's table has in-frame clones only and misses some. This table has about 100,000 clones, about 81% appearing once. The sequences come from CD4+ T cells from blood, collected before liver transplant. The receptors shown here come from a human donor who received a liver transplant.

J is TRBJ2-3 and V is TRBV6-4; 7 bases are shared with TRBD2. The CDR3 contains 18 residues. Germline values: CDR1 MRHNA, CDR2 SNTAGT. Losses at the gene ends were 6 bases for V and 1 base for J; bases not matched to a gene: 16. CDR3 sequence (DNA): TGTGCCAGCAGCCCACGGGGCGGGGGTATGAGGGGCACAGATACGCAGTATTTT. It is translated as CASSPRGGGMRGTDTQYF.

This chain uses TRBV27 with TRBJ2-7, with D maybe TRBD1 (6 bases). Trimming took 6 bases from V and 2 from J, leaving 17 bases between them. Germline CDR1 MNHEY, CDR2 SMNVEV (reference sequence). The CDR3 runs 15 residues. The CDR3 is CASRIAARGAYEQYF. Written as DNA, the CDR3 is TGTGCCAGCAGGATAGCCGCCAGGGGCGCCTACGAGCAGTACTTC.

This sequence joins TRBV18 and TRBJ2-7; D not certain. Trimming took off 0 bases at V and 5 bases at J, with 5 bases between the two ends. The CDR3 is made up of 12 amino acids. Germline-derived CDR1 and CDR2 are KGHSH and LQKENI. The CDR3 bases are TGTGCCAGCTCACCACCTGGGAACGAGCAGTACTTC. It is translated as CASSPPGNEQYF.

This sequence joins TRBV5-4 and TRBJ2-1; D might be TRBD2 (6 bases). The ends were cut back, 4 bases at V and 8 bases at J, with 16 bases in the middle. This CDR3 has 14 amino acids. Germline V lookup: CDR1 SGHNT, CDR2 YYREEE (reference sequence). CDR3 region: CASSKDNGRHEQFF. The CDR3 region has the DNA TGTGCCAGCAGCAAGGACAACGGGAGACATGAGCAGTTCTTC.

The V and J genes are TRBV28 and TRBJ2-1; 8 positions match TRBD1. J lost 8 bases, V lost 3 bases, and 6 bases had no gene match. This CDR3 spans 14 amino acids. CDR1 MDHEN and CDR2 SYDVKM come from the germline V gene. DNA for the CDR3: TGTGCCAGCAGTTTCGGACAGGGCTTCGATGAGCAGTTCTTC. This gives the protein CASSFGQGFDEQFF.

This clone was observed a few times. The gene calls are TRBV19 and TRBJ1-5; the D gene is possibly TRBD1 (5 bases). V was clipped by 9 bases and J by 0 bases, with 9 bases between them. Germline CDR1 LNHDA, CDR2 SQIVND (reference sequence). The CDR3 has 13 amino acids. CDR3 sequence (DNA): TGTGCCAGCAGGGAGCTTAGCAATCAGCCCCAGCATTTT. It codes for CASRELSNQPQHF.

The chain uses TRBV27 and TRBJ2-6; D remains unclear. CDR1 and CDR2 from the germline V gene are MNHEY and SMNVEV (reference sequence). V was trimmed by 6 bases and J by 0 bases, leaving 9 bases between them. The CDR3 sequence is 15 residues long. In DNA form, the CDR3 reads TGTGCCAGCAGGGCGGTCCTCTCTGGGGCCAACGTCCTGACTTTC. Protein sequence: CASRAVLSGANVLTF. The entire variable domain, with the rest obtained from reference TRBV27 and TRBJ2-6, is as follows: EAQVTQNPRYLITVTGKKLTVTCSQNMNHEYMSWYRQDPGLGLRQIYYSMNVEVTDKGDVPEGYKVSRKEKRNFPLILESPSPNQTSLYFCASRAVLSGANVLTFGAGSRLTVL.

The chain couples TRBV25-1 to TRBJ2-5, with 9 nucleotides matching TRBD1. This CDR3 spans 15 amino acids. Per germline, CDR1 MGHDK and CDR2 SYGVNS. The V segment lost 6 bases and the J segment 5 bases; nucleotides outside the gene matches: 10. This chain's CDR3 is CASSHRDRVGETQYF. Here the CDR3 DNA reads TGTGCCAGCAGCCACCGGGACAGGGTTGGGGAGACCCAGTACTTC.

In DNA, the CDR3 is TGTGCCAGCACTCCTGGGGGACAGAATCAGCCCCAGCATTTT. The encoded protein is CASTPGGQNQPQHF. V is TRBV6-1 and J is TRBJ1-5; TRBD1 matches 7 bases. The ends lost 7 bases at V and 4 bases at J; junction bases unmatched: 7. The CDR3 has 14 amino acids. CDR1 and CDR2 (germline): MNHNS, SASEGT.

The V call is TRBV2, the J call TRBJ1-4, with TRBD1 matching over 7 bases. V lost 4 bases, J lost 8 bases, and 7 bases stayed unmatched. This CDR3 is built from 14 residues. Germline CDR1 is SNHLY and CDR2 is FYNNEI. CDR3 in amino acids: CASSVGGAAEKLFF. The CDR3 bases are TGTGCCAGCAGTGTAGGGGGCGCAGCGGAAAAACTGTTTTTT.

This clone has more than one count but fewer than ten. The rearrangement uses TRBV7-2 and TRBJ1-2; D ambiguous. Trimming cost V 10 bases and J 5 bases, with 11 bases left between them. The CDR3 consists of 11 residues. The germline CDR1 and CDR2 sequences are SGHTA and FQGNSA. For the CDR3, the DNA is TGTGCCACCGTATGGGGTTATGGCTACACCTTC. The encoded protein is CATVWGYGYTF. Variable domain in full (rest from reference TRBV7-2 and TRBJ1-2): GAGVSQSPSNKVTEKGKDVELRCDPISGHTALYWYRQSLGQGLEFLIYFQGNSAPDKSGLPSDRFSAERTGGSVSTLTIQRTQQEDSAVYLCATVWGYGYTFGSGTRLTVV.

V and J are TRBV5-4 and TRBJ1-3; TRBD1 might be the D (6 bases). The length of the CDR3 is 16 residues. V lost 4 bases and J lost 0, with 14 bases in between. Germline values: CDR1 SGHNT, CDR2 YYREEE (reference sequence). In DNA form, the CDR3 reads TGTGCCAGCAGCGGGAAGACAGGCCCCTCTGGAAACACCATATATTTT. This gives the protein CASSGKTGPSGNTIYF.

V and J are TRBV7-3 and TRBJ1-6; no reliable D call. Germline V gene data show CDR1 as SGHTA and CDR2 as FQGTGA. The V end lost 4 bases, the J end lost 7 bases, and 8 bases lay between the germline ends. The CDR3 sequence is 13 residues long. Here the CDR3 DNA reads TGTGCCAGCAGCTCCCTACAGAATTCACCCCTCCACTTT. Protein sequence: CASSSLQNSPLHF.

The genes are TRBV10-3 and TRBJ2-3, with D unclear. The germline V gene encodes CDR1 ENHRY and CDR2 SYGVKD. This CDR3 spans 13 amino acids. Trimming cost V 6 bases and J 4 bases, with 11 bases left between them. CDR3 protein: CAIRGPVADTQYF. The CDR3 region has the DNA TGTGCCATCAGAGGACCTGTGGCAGATACGCAGTATTTT.

This rearrangement joins TRBV6-6 to TRBJ2-7; D is possibly TRBD1 (5 bases). Per germline, CDR1 MNHNY and CDR2 SVGAGI (reference sequence). The V end lost 5 bases, the J end lost 4 bases, and 9 bases lay between the germline ends. The CDR3 totals 12 residues. The CDR3 DNA is TGTGCCAGCAGTCCGCAGGGTTACGAGCAGTACTTC. As protein: CASSPQGYEQYF.

CDR3 residues: CASTPSIISYNEQFF. Written as DNA, the CDR3 is TGTGCCAGTACCCCATCTATAATCTCCTACAATGAGCAGTTCTTC. The chain carries TRBV19 and TRBJ2-1; unclear D gene. The CDR3 contains 15 residues. Germline V gene lookup returns CDR1 LNHDA and CDR2 SQIVND (reference sequence). V gave up 7 bases and J gave up 0 bases, with 13 bases separating them. The whole variable domain, remainder taken from reference TRBV19 and TRBJ2-1, is DGGITQSPKYLFRKEGQNVTLSCEQNLNHDAMYWYRQDPGQGLRLIYYSQIVNDFQKGDIAEGYSVSREKKESFPLTVTSAQKNPTAFYLCASTPSIISYNEQFFGPGTRLTVL.

This chain links TRBV9 with TRBJ1-2; 7 bases fit TRBD1. Trimming cost V 3 bases and J 2 bases; bases outside gene matches: 16. The CDR3 sequence is 18 residues long. Germline V gene sequence: CDR1 SGDLS, CDR2 YYNGEE. CDR3 amino acids: CASSALPEGQPQNYGYTF. The CDR3 nucleotides read TGTGCCAGCAGCGCACTCCCTGAGGGACAGCCACAAAACTATGGCTACACCTTC.

The rearrangement links TRBV7-2 to TRBJ2-5; D might be TRBD1 or TRBD2, each matching 6 bases. CDR1 and CDR2 (germline): SGHTA, FQGNSA. Between the trimmed V and J ends, which lost 3 bases and 4 bases, there was a span of 9 bases. The CDR3 has 13 residues. The CDR3 nucleotides are TGTGCCAGCAGCTTCAGGGGAGGAGAGACCCAGTACTTC. Translated, it gives CASSFRGGETQYF.

This clone was found a few times. The chain links TRBV6-5 to TRBJ1-6; TRBD1 matches at 7 bases. CDR3 size: 14 residues. CDR1 is MNHEY and CDR2 is SVGAGI in the germline V gene. Unmatched junction bases numbered 5, after V lost 5 bases and J lost 7 bases. Written as DNA, the CDR3 is TGTGCCAGCAGTCTAGGACAGGACAATTCACCCCTCCACTTT. It yields the protein CASSLGQDNSPLHF.

The V call is TRBV7-2, the J call TRBJ2-1, with 10 bases identical to TRBD2. Losses at the gene ends were 4 bases for V and 9 bases for J; bases not matched to a gene: 9. Per germline, CDR1 SGHTA and CDR2 FQGNSA. The CDR3 totals 15 residues. CDR3 nucleotide sequence: TGTGCCAGCAGCTCGACGAGCGGGGGGGCCGGTGAGCAGTTCTTC. Its protein product is CASSSTSGGAGEQFF.

The chain employs TRBV7-9 and TRBJ1-1; TRBD1 aligns across 9 bases. This CDR3 has 17 amino acids. Looked up from germline, CDR1 is SEHNR and CDR2 is FQNEAQ (reference sequence). The J segment lost 1 base and the V segment lost 4 bases, leaving 10 bases of the junction unmatched. CDR3 residues: CASSSDRGGLRNTEAFF. Written as DNA, the CDR3 is TGTGCCAGCAGCTCGGACAGGGGAGGTTTACGGAACACTGAAGCTTTCTTT. The full variable domain, completed using reference TRBV7-9 and TRBJ1-1, is DTGVSQNPRHKITKRGQNVTFRCDPISEHNRLYWYRQTLGQGPEFLTYFQNEAQLEKSRLLSDRFSAERPKGSFSTLEIQRTEQGDSAMYLCASSSDRGGLRNTEAFFGQGTRLTVV.

The chain joins TRBV5-6 to TRBJ1-1, with D unclear. The germline V gene has CDR1 SGHDT and CDR2 YYEEEE. The CDR3 sequence is 16 residues long. The V and J ends lost 1 base and 6 bases respectively, with 19 bases between them. The CDR3 DNA reads as TGTGCCAGCAGCTTGTGGATGTGGTCGACCGAAGCTGAAGCTTTCTTT. Its translation: CASSLWMWSTEAEAFF.

V gene TRBV27 combines with J gene TRBJ2-1; 7 nucleotides agree with TRBD1. The junction had 7 bases not matched to a gene; V was cut back by 8 bases and J by 3 bases. This CDR3 spans 14 amino acids. CDR1 and CDR2 (germline): MNHEY, SMNVEV (reference sequence). The CDR3, as DNA: TGTGCCAGCCGACAGGGCTCAGGCTACAATGAGCAGTTCTTC. It is translated as CASRQGSGYNEQFF.

The chain is built from TRBV5-1 and TRBJ1-5; D perhaps matches TRBD1 (6 bases). V was pared by 3 bases and J by 6 bases, with 13 bases between. The germline gives CDR1 SGHRS, CDR2 YFSETQ. CDR3 length equals 14 residues. Written as DNA, the CDR3 is TGCGCCAGCAGCTCGGGAACAGGGACTCAGCCCCAGCATTTT. It encodes CASSSGTGTQPQHF.

The chain is built from TRBV19 and TRBJ1-4, with 7 bases identical to TRBD1. Germline V gene data show CDR1 as LNHDA and CDR2 as SQIVND (reference sequence). The CDR3 is 15 residues long. J lost 6 bases, V lost 4 bases, and 8 bases had no gene match. In nucleotides, the CDR3 is TGTGCCAGTAGTAAGGGGACAGCCGCCGATGAAAAACTGTTTTTT. Residues: CASSKGTAADEKLFF.

The V gene is TRBV28, the J gene TRBJ2-5; D possibly corresponds to TRBD2 (7 bases). Deletions cut 2 bases from V and 2 bases from J, with 12 bases between. Germline loops: CDR1 MDHEN, CDR2 SYDVKM. This CDR3 region has 15 residues. In DNA form, the CDR3 reads TGTGCCAGCAGTTTAAGCGGGACACCACAAGAGACCCAGTACTTC. This translates into CASSLSGTPQETQYF. The full variable domain, rest sourced from reference TRBV28 and TRBJ2-5, is DVKVTQSSRYLVKRTGEKVFLECVQDMDHENMFWYRQDPGLGLRLIYFSYDVKMKEKGDIPEGYSVSREKKERFSLILESASTNQTSMYLCASSLSGTPQETQYFGPGTRLLVL.

This clone has a handful of counts. The V gene is TRBV29-1, the J gene TRBJ2-5, with D possibly being TRBD1 or TRBD2 (6 bases each). Germline V gene lookup returns CDR1 SQVTM and CDR2 ANQGSEA. V gave up 6 bases and J gave up 5 bases, with 13 bases separating them. This CDR3 has 12 amino acids. The CDR3 sequence is CSVNEGGETQYF. CDR3 DNA: TGCAGCGTGAACGAGGGGGGCGAGACCCAGTACTTC.

This clone has more than one count but fewer than ten. This chain uses TRBV7-8 with TRBJ2-7; 11 nucleotides line up with TRBD1. The CDR3 is 17 residues long. V lost 2 bases and J lost 3; bases outside the gene matches: 9. The germline CDR1 and CDR2 sequences are SGHVS and FQNEAQ. DNA for the CDR3: TGTGCCAGCAGCTTACTCGGACAGGGGGCCGGAGTCTACGAGCAGTACTTC. This translates into CASSLLGQGAGVYEQYF.

This CDR3 reads CASRWTSGGAETQYF. The CDR3 DNA follows: TGTGCCAGCAGATGGACTAGCGGGGGGGCAGAGACCCAGTACTTC. The chain employs TRBV6-5 and TRBJ2-5; 15 nucleotides align to TRBD2. Germline lookup yields CDR1 MNHEY and CDR2 SVGAGI. V lost 6 bases, J lost 4 bases, and 3 bases stayed unmatched. The CDR3 spans 15 residues.

This rearrangement joins TRBV5-5 to TRBJ1-5, with 7 positions matching TRBD1. The V segment lost 3 bases and the J segment 1 base; nucleotides outside the gene matches: 4. In germline, CDR1 is SGHKS, CDR2 YYEKEE (reference sequence). CDR3 length equals 15 residues. The CDR3 loop is CASSWGTVSNQPQHF. The CDR3 DNA reads as TGTGCCAGCAGCTGGGGGACAGTCAGCAATCAGCCCCAGCATTTT.